Sequencing of this T cell receptor beta chain was carried out in a study of cytomegalovirus exposure and HLA in healthy donors. Study-wide context: The platform used for the approximately 130 validation repertoires matched that of the 600 to 800 first-cohort repertoires, a later analysis reported.

CDR3 size: 17 residues. With 2 bases removed from V and 1 base from J, the gap between germline ends came to 18 bases. Only in-frame clones appear in the TCRdb table, and some are missing; sequencing was by immunoSEQ multiplex PCR. The profile covers 60,000 to 65,000 clones, with 85% to 95% appearing a single time and roughly 6% taken by the ten largest. The sequence came from a woman aged 18 to 35 in good health and CMV-seropositive. V is TRBV23-1 and J is TRBJ2-7; TRBD1 is a possible D gene (5 bases). TRBV23-1 is an ORF for which the function is uncertain. Sequences were obtained from PBMCs. Here the CDR3 reads CASSQGAGIKISYEQYF. CDR3 bases: TGCGCCAGCAGTCAAGGGGCAGGGATAAAAATATCCTACGAGCAGTACTTC.